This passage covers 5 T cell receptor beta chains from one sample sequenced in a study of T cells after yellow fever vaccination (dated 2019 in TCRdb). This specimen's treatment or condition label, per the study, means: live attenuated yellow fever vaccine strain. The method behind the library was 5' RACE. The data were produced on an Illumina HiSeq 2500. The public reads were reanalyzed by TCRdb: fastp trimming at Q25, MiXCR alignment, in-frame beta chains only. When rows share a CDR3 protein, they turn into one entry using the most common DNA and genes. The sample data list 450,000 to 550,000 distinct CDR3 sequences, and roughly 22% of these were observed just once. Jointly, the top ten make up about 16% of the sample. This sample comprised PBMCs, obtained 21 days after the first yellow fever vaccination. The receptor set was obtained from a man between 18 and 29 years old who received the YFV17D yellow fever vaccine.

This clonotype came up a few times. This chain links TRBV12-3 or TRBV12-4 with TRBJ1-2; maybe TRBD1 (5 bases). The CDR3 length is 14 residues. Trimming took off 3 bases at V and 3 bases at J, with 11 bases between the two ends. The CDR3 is CASSFGGAHYGYTF. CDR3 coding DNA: TGTGCCAGCAGTTTCGGGGGAGCCCACTATGGCTACACCTTC.

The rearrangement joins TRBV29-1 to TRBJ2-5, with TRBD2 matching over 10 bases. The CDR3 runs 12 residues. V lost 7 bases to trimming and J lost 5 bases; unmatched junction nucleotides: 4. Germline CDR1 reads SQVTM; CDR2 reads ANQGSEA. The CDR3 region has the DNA TGCAGCGCAGCGGGGGGGCCGGAGACCCAGTACTTC. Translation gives CSAAGGPETQYF.

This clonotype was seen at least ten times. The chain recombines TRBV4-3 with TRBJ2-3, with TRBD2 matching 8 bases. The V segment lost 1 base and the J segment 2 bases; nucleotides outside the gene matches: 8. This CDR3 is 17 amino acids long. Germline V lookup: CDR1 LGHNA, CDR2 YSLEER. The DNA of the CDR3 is TGCGCCAGCAGCCAAGTGGCTAGCGGGTCCTTCACAGATACGCAGTATTTT. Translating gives CASSQVASGSFTDTQYF.

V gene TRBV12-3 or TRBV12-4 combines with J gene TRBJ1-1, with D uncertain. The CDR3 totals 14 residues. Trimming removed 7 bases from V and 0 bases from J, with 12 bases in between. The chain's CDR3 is CASTWGNMNTEAFF. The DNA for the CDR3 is TGTGCCAGCACTTGGGGAAACATGAACACTGAAGCTTTCTTT.

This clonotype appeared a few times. The CDR3 reads CASSMWTSNTGELFF. The DNA for the CDR3 is TGTGCCAGTAGTATGTGGACTTCGAACACCGGGGAGCTGTTTTTT. The chain employs TRBV19 and TRBJ2-2; a weak D match, TRBD2 (5 bases). The germline V gene has CDR1 LNHDA and CDR2 SQIVND (reference sequence). This CDR3 is built from 15 residues. V was shortened by 3 bases and J by 0 bases, with 8 bases between the two germline ends.